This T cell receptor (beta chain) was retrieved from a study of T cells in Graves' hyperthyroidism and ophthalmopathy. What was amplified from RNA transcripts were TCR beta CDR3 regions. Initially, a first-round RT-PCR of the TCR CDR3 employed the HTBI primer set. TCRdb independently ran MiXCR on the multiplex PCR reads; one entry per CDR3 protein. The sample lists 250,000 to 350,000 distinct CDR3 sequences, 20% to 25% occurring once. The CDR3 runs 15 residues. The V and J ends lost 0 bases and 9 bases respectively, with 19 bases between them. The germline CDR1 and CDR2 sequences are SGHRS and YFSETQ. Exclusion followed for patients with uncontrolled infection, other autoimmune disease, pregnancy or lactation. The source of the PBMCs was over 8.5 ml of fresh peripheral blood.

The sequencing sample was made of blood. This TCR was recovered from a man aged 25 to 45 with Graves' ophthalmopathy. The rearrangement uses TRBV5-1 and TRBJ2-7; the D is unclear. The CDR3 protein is CASSLAHPELEAQYF. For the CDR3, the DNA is TGCGCCAGCAGCTTGGCCCACCCCGAGCTAGAAGCGCAGTACTTC. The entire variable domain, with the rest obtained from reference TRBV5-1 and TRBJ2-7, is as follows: KAGVTQTPRYLIKTRGQQVTLSCSPISGHRSVSWYQQTPGQGLQFLFEYFSETQRNKGNFPGRFSGRQFSNSRSEMNVSTLELGDSALYLCASSLAHPELEAQYFGPGTRLTVT.